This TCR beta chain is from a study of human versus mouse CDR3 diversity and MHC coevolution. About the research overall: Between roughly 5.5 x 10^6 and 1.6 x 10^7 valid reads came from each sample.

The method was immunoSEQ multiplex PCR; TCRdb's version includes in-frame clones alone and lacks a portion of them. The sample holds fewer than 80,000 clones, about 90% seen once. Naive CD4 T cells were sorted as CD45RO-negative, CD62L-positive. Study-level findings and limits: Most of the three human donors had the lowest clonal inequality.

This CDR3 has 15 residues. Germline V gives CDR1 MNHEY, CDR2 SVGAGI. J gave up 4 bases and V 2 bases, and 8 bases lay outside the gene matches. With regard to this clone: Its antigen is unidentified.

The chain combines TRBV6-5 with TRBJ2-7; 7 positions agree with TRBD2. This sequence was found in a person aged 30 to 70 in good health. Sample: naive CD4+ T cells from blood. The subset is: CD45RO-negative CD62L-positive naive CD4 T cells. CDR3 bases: TGTGCCAGCAGTTACGGGTGGGAGGGACCGTACGAGCAGTACTTC. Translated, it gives CASSYGWEGPYEQYF.